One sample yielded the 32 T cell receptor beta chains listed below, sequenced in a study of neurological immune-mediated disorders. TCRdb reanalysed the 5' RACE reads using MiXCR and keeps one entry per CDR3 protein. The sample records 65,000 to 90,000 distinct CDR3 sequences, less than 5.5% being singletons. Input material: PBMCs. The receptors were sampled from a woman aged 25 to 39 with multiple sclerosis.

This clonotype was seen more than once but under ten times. The CDR3 region is CASSRLEGTTSQETQYF. Written as DNA, the CDR3 is TGTGCCAGCAGCCGACTAGAGGGGACAACTTCACAAGAGACCCAGTACTTC. The V call is TRBV5-5, the J call TRBJ2-5; either TRBD1 or TRBD2 may supply D (6 bases each). Trimming removed 4 bases at V and 2 bases at J, with 21 bases between. The V gene's germline CDR1 is SGHKS and CDR2 YYEKEE (reference sequence). This CDR3 region has 17 residues.

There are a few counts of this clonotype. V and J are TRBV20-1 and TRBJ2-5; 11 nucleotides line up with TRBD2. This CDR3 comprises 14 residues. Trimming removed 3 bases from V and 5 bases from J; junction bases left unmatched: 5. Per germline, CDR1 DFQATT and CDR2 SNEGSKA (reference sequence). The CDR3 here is CSARVAGGPETQYF. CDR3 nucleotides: TGCAGTGCTAGGGTAGCGGGGGGGCCTGAGACCCAGTACTTC.

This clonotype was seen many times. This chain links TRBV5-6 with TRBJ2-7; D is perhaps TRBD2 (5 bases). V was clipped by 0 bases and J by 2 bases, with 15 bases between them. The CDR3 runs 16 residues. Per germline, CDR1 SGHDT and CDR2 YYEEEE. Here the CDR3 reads CASSLDRVRAPYEQYV. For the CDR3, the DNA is TGTGCCAGCAGCTTGGATCGGGTGAGGGCCCCCTACGAGCAGTACGTC.

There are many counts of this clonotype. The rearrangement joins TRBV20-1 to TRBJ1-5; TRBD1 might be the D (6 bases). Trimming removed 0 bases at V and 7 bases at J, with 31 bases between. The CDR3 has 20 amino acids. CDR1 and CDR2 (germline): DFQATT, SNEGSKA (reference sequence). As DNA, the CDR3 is TGCAGTGCTAGAGATGTGGGGGTAACAGGGCCTCTCCGTAGCGAGCAGCCCCAGCATTTT. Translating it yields CSARDVGVTGPLRSEQPQHF.

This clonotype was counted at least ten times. The CDR3 DNA follows: TGTGCCAGCAGCTCCGCTGGGCTAGCGGGAAGTCATGAGCAGTTCTTC. The encoded protein is CASSSAGLAGSHEQFF. V gene TRBV11-1 combines with J gene TRBJ2-1, with TRBD2 identical over 9 bases. The CDR3 is 16 amino acids. The ends lost 4 bases at V and 8 bases at J; junction bases unmatched: 12. From germline, CDR1 is SGHAT and CDR2 FQDESV (reference sequence).

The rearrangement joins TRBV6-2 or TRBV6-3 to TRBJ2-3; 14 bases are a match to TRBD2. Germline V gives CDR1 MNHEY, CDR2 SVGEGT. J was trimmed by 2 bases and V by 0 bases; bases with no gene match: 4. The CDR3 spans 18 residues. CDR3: CASSYSGLAGGFTDTQYF. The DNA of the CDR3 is TGTGCCAGCAGTTACTCAGGACTAGCGGGGGGCTTCACAGATACGCAGTATTTT.

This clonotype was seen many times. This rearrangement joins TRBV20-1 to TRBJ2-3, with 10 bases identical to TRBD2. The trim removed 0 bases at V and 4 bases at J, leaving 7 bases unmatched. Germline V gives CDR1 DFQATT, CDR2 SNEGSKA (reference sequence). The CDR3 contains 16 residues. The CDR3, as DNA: TGCAGTGCTAGAGATCGGCTAGCGGGAGTATCAGATACGCAGTATTTT. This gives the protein CSARDRLAGVSDTQYF.

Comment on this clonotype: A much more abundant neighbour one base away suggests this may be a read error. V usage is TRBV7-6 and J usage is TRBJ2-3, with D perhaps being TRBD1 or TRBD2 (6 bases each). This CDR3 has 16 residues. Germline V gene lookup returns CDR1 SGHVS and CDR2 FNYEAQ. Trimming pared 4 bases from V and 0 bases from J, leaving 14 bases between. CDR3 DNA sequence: TGTGCCAGCAGCTACTATCGGGGGACAAGCACAGATACGCAGTATTTT. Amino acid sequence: CASSYYRGTSTDTQYF.

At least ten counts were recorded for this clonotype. The CDR3 spells CSGVGAETQYF. The CDR3 coding sequence is TGCAGTGGGGTAGGGGCGGAGACCCAGTACTTC. The gene calls are TRBV20-1 and TRBJ2-5, with a possible D match to TRBD1 (5 bases). The CDR3 runs 11 residues. Germline loops: CDR1 DFQATT, CDR2 SNEGSKA (reference sequence). The V and J ends lost 7 bases and 5 bases respectively, with 11 bases between them.

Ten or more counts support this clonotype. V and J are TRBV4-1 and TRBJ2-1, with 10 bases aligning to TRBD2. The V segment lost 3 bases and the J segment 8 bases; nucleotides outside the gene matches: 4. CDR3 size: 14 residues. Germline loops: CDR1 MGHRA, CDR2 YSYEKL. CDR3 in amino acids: CASSHTLAGYEQFF. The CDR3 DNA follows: TGCGCCAGCAGCCACACACTAGCGGGATATGAGCAGTTCTTC.

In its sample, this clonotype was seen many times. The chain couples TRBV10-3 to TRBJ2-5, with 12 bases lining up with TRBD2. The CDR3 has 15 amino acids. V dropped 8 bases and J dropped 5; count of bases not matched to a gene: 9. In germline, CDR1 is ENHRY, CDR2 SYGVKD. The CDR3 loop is CAIGSSGGALETQYF. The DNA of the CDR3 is TGTGCCATCGGGTCTAGCGGGGGGGCCTTGGAGACCCAGTACTTC.

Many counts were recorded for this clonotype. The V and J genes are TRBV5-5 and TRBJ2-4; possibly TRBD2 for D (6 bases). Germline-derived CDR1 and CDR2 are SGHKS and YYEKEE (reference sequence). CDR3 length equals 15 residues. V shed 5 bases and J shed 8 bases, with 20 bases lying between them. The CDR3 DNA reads TGTGCCAGCAGTTTAGTGGGTTTGGAGGGCCACATTCAGTACTTC. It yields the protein CASSLVGLEGHIQYF.

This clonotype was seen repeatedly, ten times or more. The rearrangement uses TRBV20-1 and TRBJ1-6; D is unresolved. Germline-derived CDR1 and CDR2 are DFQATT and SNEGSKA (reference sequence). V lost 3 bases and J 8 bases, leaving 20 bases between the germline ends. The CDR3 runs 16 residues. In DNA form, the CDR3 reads TGCAGTGCTAGGGAGAAGATTAATCAGATGCATTCACCCCTCCACTTT. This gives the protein CSAREKINQMHSPLHF.

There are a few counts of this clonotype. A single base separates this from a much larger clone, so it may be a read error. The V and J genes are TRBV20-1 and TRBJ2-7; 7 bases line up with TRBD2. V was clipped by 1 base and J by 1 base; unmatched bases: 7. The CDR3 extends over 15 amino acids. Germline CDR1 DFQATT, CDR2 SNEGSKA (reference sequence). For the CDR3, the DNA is TGCAGTGCTAGAGCGGCTCTAGCGGCATCCTACGAGCAGTACTTC. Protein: CSARAALAASYEQYF.

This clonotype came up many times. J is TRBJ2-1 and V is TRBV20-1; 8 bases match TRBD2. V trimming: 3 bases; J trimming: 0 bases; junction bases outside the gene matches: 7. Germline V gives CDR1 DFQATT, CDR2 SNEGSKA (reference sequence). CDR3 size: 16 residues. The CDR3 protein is CSASRFRGGSYNEQFF. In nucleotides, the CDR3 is TGCAGTGCTAGTCGATTTCGGGGGGGCTCCTACAATGAGCAGTTCTTC.

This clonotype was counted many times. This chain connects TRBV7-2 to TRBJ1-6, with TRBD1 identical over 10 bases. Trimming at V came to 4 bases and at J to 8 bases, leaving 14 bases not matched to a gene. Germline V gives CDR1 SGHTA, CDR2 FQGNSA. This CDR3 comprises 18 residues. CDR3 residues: CASSSALTWTGGDSPLHF. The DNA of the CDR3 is TGTGCCAGCAGCTCCGCCCTTACCTGGACAGGGGGTGATTCACCCCTCCACTTT.

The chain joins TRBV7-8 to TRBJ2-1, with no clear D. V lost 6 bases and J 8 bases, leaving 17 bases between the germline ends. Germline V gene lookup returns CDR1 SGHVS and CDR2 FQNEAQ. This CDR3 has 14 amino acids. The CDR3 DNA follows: TGTGCCAGCAGTTCGGGTGTGGGTCTCGATGAGCAGTTCTTC. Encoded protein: CASSSGVGLDEQFF.

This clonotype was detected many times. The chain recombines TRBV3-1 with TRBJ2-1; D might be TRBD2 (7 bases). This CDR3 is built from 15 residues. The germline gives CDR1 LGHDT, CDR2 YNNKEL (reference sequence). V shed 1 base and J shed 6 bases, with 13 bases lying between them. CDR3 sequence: CASSQGGGAVNEQFF. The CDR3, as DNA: TGTGCCAGCAGCCAAGGAGGGGGGGCGGTCAATGAGCAGTTCTTC.

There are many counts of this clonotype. The CDR3, as DNA: TGTGCCAGCAGCGGGACACGTCAGGGAGACGGCTACACCTTC. Residues: CASSGTRQGDGYTF. The rearrangement joins TRBV5-6 to TRBJ1-2; D is possibly TRBD1 (6 bases). The CDR3 totals 14 residues. Germline-derived CDR1 and CDR2 are SGHDT and YYEEEE. Trimming cost V 4 bases and J 8 bases, with 18 bases left between them. The whole variable domain, filled in from reference TRBV5-6 and TRBJ1-2, reads DAGVTQSPTHLIKTRGQQVTLRCSPKSGHDTVSWYQQALGQGPQFIFQYYEEEERQRGNFPDRFSGHQFPNYSSELNVNALLLGDSALYLCASSGTRQGDGYTFGSGTRLTVV.

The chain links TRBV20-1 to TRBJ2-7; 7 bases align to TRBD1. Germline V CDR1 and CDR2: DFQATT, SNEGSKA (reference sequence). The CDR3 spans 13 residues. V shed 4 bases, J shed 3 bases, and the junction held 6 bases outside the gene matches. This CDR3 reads CSATGTEVYEQYF. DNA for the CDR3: TGCAGTGCTACCGGGACAGAGGTCTACGAGCAGTACTTC.

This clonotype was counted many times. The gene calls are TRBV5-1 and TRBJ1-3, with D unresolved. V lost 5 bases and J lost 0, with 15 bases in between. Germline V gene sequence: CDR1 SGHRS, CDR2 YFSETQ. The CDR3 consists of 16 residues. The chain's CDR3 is CASSYGYGPSGNTIYF. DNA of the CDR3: TGCGCCAGCAGTTATGGCTATGGCCCCTCTGGAAACACCATATATTTT.

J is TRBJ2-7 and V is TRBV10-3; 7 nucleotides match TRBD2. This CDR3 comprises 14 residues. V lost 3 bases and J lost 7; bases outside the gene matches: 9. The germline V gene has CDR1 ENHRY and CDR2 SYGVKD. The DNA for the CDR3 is TGTGCCATCAGTGAAGGGACTACTCCCAAAGAGCAGTACTTC. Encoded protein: CAISEGTTPKEQYF.

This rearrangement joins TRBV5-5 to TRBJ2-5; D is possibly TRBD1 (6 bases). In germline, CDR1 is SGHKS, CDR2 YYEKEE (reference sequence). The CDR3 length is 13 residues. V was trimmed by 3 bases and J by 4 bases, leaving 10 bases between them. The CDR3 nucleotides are TGTGCCAGCAGCTCCAGGGGCCTAGAGACCCAGTACTTC. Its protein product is CASSSRGLETQYF. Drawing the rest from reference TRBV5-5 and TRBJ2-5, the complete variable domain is DAGVTQSPTHLIKTRGQQVTLRCSPISGHKSVSWYQQVLGQGPQFIFQYYEKEERGRGNFPDRFSARQFPNYSSELNVNALLLGDSALYLCASSSRGLETQYFGPGTRLLVL.

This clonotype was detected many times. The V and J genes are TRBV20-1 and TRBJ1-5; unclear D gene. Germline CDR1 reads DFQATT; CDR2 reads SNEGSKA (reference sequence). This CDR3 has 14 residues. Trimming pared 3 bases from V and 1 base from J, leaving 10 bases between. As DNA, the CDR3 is TGCAGTGCTAGTGGGAGTGACAGCAATCAGCCCCAGCATTTT. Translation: CSASGSDSNQPQHF.

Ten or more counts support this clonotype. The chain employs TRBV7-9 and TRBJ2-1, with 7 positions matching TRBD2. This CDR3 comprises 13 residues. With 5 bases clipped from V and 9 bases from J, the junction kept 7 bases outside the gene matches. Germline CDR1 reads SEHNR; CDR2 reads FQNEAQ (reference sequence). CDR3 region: CASSLNGRSEQFF. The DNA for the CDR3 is TGTGCCAGCAGCCTTAACGGGAGGTCTGAGCAGTTCTTC.

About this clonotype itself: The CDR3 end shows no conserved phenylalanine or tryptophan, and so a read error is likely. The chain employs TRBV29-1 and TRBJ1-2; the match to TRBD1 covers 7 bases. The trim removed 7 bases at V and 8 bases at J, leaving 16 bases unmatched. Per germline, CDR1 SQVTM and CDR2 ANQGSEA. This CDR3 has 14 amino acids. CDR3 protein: CSALSGGFGDGYTN. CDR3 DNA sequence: TGCAGCGCCCTCTCAGGGGGTTTTGGCGACGGCTACACCAAC.

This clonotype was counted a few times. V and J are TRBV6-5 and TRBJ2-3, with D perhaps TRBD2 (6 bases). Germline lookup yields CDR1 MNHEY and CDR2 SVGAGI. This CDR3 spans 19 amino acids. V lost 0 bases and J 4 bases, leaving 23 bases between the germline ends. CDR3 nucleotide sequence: TGTGCCAGCAGTTACTCGGGTTACGGGATCCGGGGGTTGGCAGATACGCAGTATTTT. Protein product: CASSYSGYGIRGLADTQYF.

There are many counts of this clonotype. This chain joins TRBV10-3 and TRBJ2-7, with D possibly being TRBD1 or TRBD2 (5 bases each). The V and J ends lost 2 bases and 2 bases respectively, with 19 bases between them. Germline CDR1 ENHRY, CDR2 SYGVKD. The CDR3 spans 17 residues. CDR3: CAISELSLGRHTYEQYF. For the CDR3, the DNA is TGTGCCATCAGTGAGCTCTCTCTGGGACGTCATACCTACGAGCAGTACTTC.

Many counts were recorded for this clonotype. The CDR3 region has the DNA TGTGCCAGCTCACCTCCGCCCGTGACAGGCCAGATCCAAGAGACCCAGTACTTC. This encodes CASSPPPVTGQIQETQYF. The V gene is TRBV18, the J gene TRBJ2-5, with TRBD1 as a possible D gene (6 bases). The V end lost 3 bases, the J end lost 1 base, and 21 bases lay between the germline ends. The CDR3 consists of 18 residues. Per the germline V gene, CDR1 is KGHSH and CDR2 is LQKENI.

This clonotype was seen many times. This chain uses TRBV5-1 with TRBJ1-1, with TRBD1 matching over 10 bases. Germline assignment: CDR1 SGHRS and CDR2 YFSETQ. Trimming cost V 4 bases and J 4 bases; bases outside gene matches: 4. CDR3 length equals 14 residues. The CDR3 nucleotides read TGCGCCAGCAGCCCCGGGGACAGGGGCACTGAAGCTTTCTTT. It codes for CASSPGDRGTEAFF.

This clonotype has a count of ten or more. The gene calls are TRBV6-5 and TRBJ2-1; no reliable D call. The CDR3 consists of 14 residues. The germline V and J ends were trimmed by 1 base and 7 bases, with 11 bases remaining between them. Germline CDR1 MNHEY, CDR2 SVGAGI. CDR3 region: CASSYFDSRNEQFF. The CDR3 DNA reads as TGTGCCAGCAGTTACTTCGACTCCAGAAATGAGCAGTTCTTC.

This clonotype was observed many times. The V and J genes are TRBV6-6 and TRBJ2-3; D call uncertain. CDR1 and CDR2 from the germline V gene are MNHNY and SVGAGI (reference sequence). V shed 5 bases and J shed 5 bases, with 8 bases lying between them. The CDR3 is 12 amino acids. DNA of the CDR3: TGTGCCAGCAGTCAACGGCTAGATACGCAGTATTTT. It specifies CASSQRLDTQYF.